A single sample gave rise to the 25 T cell receptor beta chains below, sequenced in a study of blood T cells in healthy people across ages. The use of a sample-barcoded 5' primer and a J-beta primer mix characterized a second PCR of about 6 to 11 cycles. TCRdb passed the 5' RACE reads through MiXCR, listing each CDR3 protein once. The sample lists fewer than 2 million distinct CDR3 sequences; more than 35% were seen once. Sample: blood. The receptor source for this set is a human donor in good health.

J is TRBJ2-5 and V is TRBV12-3 or TRBV12-4; TRBD1 or TRBD2 may be the D gene (5 bases each). The CDR3 has 15 residues. V was pared by 6 bases and J by 2 bases, with 16 bases between. CDR3 bases: TGTGCCAGCAGCCAGGGTGTTGGAGGACAAGAGACCCAGTACTTC. It yields the protein CASSQGVGGQETQYF.

The chain has TRBV5-1 and TRBJ1-1; D possibly corresponds to TRBD1 (5 bases). Germline V gene data show CDR1 as SGHRS and CDR2 as YFSETQ. The ends were cut back, 2 bases at V and 5 bases at J, with 13 bases in the middle. The CDR3 has 14 residues. CDR3 amino acids: CASSFSGGGTEAFF. Here the CDR3 DNA reads TGCGCCAGCAGCTTTTCCGGGGGAGGGACTGAAGCTTTCTTT. The full variable domain, completed using reference TRBV5-1 and TRBJ1-1, is KAGVTQTPRYLIKTRGQQVTLSCSPISGHRSVSWYQQTPGQGLQFLFEYFSETQRNKGNFPGRFSGRQFSNSRSEMNVSTLELGDSALYLCASSFSGGGTEAFFGQGTRLTVV.

J is TRBJ2-5 and V is TRBV20-1, with D unresolved. The last part of the DNA fits TRBJ2-7 better; the J call may be wrong. Per the germline V gene, CDR1 is DFQATT and CDR2 is SNEGSKA (reference sequence). The CDR3 contains 13 residues. Written as DNA, the CDR3 is TGCAGTGCTAACCTCGTGGGTACTTACGAGCAGTACTTC. Protein: CSANLVGTYEQYF.

Concerning this clonotype: One base away lies a much larger clone, so this may be a sequencing read error. The chain employs TRBV6-6 and TRBJ2-5; D unresolved. The CDR3 totals 11 residues. Germline values: CDR1 MNHNY, CDR2 SVGAGI (reference sequence). The V gene lost 2 bases and the J gene lost 11 bases, with 9 bases spanning the gap. The CDR3 spells CASSYVYAQYF. The CDR3 DNA reads as TGTGCCAGCAGTTACGTCTACGCGCAGTACTTC.

The CDR3 DNA sequence: TGTGCCAGCGGGGGACTAGGGTCCTACGAGCAGTACTTC. Translating gives CASGGLGSYEQYF. The chain has TRBV12-3 or TRBV12-4 and TRBJ2-7, with 8 nucleotides matching TRBD2. This CDR3 has 13 residues. V gave up 8 bases and J gave up 1 base; unmatched junction bases: 4.

The V call is TRBV10-3, the J call TRBJ2-3; 12 nucleotides line up with TRBD2. The V segment lost 3 bases and the J segment 3 bases; nucleotides outside the gene matches: 7. The germline CDR1 and CDR2 sequences are ENHRY and SYGVKD. The CDR3 runs 17 residues. CDR3 amino acids: CAISELWTSGTTDTQYF. The CDR3 DNA sequence: TGTGCCATCAGTGAACTCTGGACTAGCGGGACTACAGATACGCAGTATTTT.

This chain joins TRBV28 and TRBJ1-4; D ambiguous. Germline loops: CDR1 MDHEN, CDR2 SYDVKM. The length of the CDR3 is 16 residues. Deletions cut 3 bases from V and 3 bases from J, with 14 bases between. The CDR3 here is CASSFPRTTSNEKLFF. CDR3 coding DNA: TGTGCCAGCAGTTTTCCCCGGACGACCTCTAATGAAAAACTGTTTTTT.

The V gene is TRBV20-1, the J gene TRBJ1-2; D possibly corresponds to TRBD1 (6 bases). The length of the CDR3 is 17 residues. The V and J ends lost 5 bases and 0 bases respectively, with 22 bases between them. CDR1 is DFQATT and CDR2 is SNEGSKA in the germline V gene (reference sequence). Here the CDR3 reads CSAEWGAGGSANYGYTF. The CDR3 DNA reads as TGCAGTGCTGAGTGGGGGGCGGGGGGCTCAGCTAACTATGGCTACACCTTC.

The sample holds many counts of this clonotype. V gene TRBV6-6 combines with J gene TRBJ2-7; D is ambiguous. Trimming pared 0 bases from V and 3 bases from J, leaving 6 bases between. Per the germline V gene, CDR1 is MNHNY and CDR2 is SVGAGI (reference sequence). The CDR3 has 13 residues. CDR3: CASSYSKGYEQYF. The CDR3 DNA follows: TGTGCCAGCAGTTACTCCAAAGGCTACGAGCAGTACTTC.

For the CDR3, the DNA is TGTGCCAGCAGCAAAGGAGCGGGGGGACTCGTAGAGACCCAGTACTTC. This encodes CASSKGAGGLVETQYF. This rearrangement joins TRBV12-3 or TRBV12-4 to TRBJ2-5; 9 nucleotides agree with TRBD2. V gave up 6 bases and J gave up 4 bases; unmatched junction bases: 12. The CDR3 loop spans 16 amino acids.

This clonotype was observed a handful of times. The chain combines TRBV20-1 with TRBJ2-5; D is unresolved. CDR3 length equals 13 residues. The V end lost 1 base, the J end lost 7 bases, and 13 bases lay between the germline ends. Germline V CDR1 and CDR2: DFQATT, SNEGSKA (reference sequence). CDR3 nucleotides: TGCAGTGCTAGAGGACCGGTTCTTGGGACCCAGTACTTC. Its protein is CSARGPVLGTQYF.

The gene calls are TRBV20-1 and TRBJ1-2; no definite D call. Trimming stripped 0 bases from V and 10 bases from J, with 18 bases between. Germline assignment: CDR1 DFQATT and CDR2 SNEGSKA (reference sequence). The CDR3 spans 14 residues. CDR3 protein: CSARDLTGGINYTF. The CDR3 bases are TGCAGTGCTAGAGATTTAACGGGTGGTATTAACTACACCTTC.

This clonotype was seen a few times. V gene TRBV30 combines with J gene TRBJ1-2; D is unclear. Germline CDR1 reads GTSNPN; CDR2 reads SVGIG (reference sequence). The CDR3 runs 14 residues. Between the trimmed V and J ends, which lost 3 bases and 2 bases, there was a span of 13 bases. This CDR3 reads CAWRVEVQNYGYTF. Written as DNA, the CDR3 is TGTGCCTGGAGGGTTGAGGTCCAGAACTATGGCTACACCTTC.

The CDR3 spells CASSPPSGGQGYEQYF. Here the CDR3 DNA reads TGTGCCAGCTCACCACCGAGCGGGGGACAGGGCTACGAGCAGTACTTC. The chain carries TRBV18 and TRBJ2-7; D is possibly TRBD1 (9 bases). The CDR3 consists of 16 residues. Trimming took off 0 bases at V and 3 bases at J, with 15 bases between the two ends. The germline V gene has CDR1 KGHSH and CDR2 LQKENI.

This clonotype has only a few counts. The rearrangement links TRBV30 to TRBJ2-1; 7 nucleotides line up with TRBD1. J lost 7 bases, V lost 0 bases, and 6 bases had no gene match. This CDR3 spans 14 amino acids. Germline V gene sequence: CDR1 GTSNPN, CDR2 SVGIG (reference sequence). The CDR3 DNA follows: TGTGCCTGGAGTGTATCGGGGACAGAAAATGAGCAGTTCTTC. Its translation: CAWSVSGTENEQFF.

This clonotype was recorded a few times. One end of the junction fails to match germline, which may point to a read error. V and J are TRBV6-2 or TRBV6-3 and TRBJ2-4; no clear D. The CDR3 is 13 residues long. From germline, CDR1 is MNHEY and CDR2 SVGEGT. CDR3 DNA: TGTGTCAGCAAACAGTCAGCCAAAAACATTCAGTACTTC. Its protein product is CVSKQSAKNIQYF.

This clonotype has just a few counts. The chain joins TRBV7-2 to TRBJ2-5; 8 nucleotides line up with TRBD2. CDR1 and CDR2 from the germline V gene are SGHTA and FQGNSA. The CDR3 sequence is 17 residues long. V trimming: 5 bases; J trimming: 3 bases; junction bases outside the gene matches: 14. The CDR3 DNA reads as TGTGCCAGCAGCCCCCACGGACTAGCCTTCGAGGAAGAGACCCAGTACTTC. Its protein product is CASSPHGLAFEEETQYF.

This chain joins TRBV9 and TRBJ2-3, with 14 bases matching TRBD2. CDR1 and CDR2 from the germline V gene are SGDLS and YYNGEE. V was pared by 0 bases and J by 2 bases, with 2 bases of the junction left unmatched. CDR3 size: 17 residues. Here the CDR3 reads CASSVGTSGGYTDTQYF. The CDR3 DNA is TGTGCCAGCAGCGTAGGGACTAGCGGGGGGTACACAGATACGCAGTATTTT.

This clonotype came up a few times. An end of the junction differs from the germline gene, which may be a read error. The chain links TRBV6-6 to TRBJ1-2; TRBD1 might be the D (5 bases). Germline values: CDR1 MNHNY, CDR2 SVGAGI (reference sequence). This CDR3 has 13 residues. Written as DNA, the CDR3 is TGTGCCAGTAGTTATTCGCAGGGTACGGGCTACACCTTC. This encodes CASSYSQGTGYTF.

Only a few counts were recorded for this clonotype. The genes are TRBV5-1 and TRBJ2-4, with TRBD1 as a possible D gene (6 bases). Gene TRBJ2-7 matches the end of the DNA better, so the J call may be wrong. Germline assignment: CDR1 SGHRS and CDR2 YFSETQ. The CDR3 runs to 15 residues. The CDR3 DNA follows: TGCGCCAGCAGCCCGGACAGTTACAGTCGCTACGAGCAGTACTTC. As protein: CASSPDSYSRYEQYF.

V and J are TRBV7-6 and TRBJ1-2, with 12 bases aligning to TRBD1. Germline trimming cut 5 bases from V and 0 bases from J; bases unmatched to any gene: 4. This CDR3 region has 16 residues. Germline CDR1 and CDR2: SGHVS and FNYEAQ. The CDR3 sequence: CASSPGTGGSNYGYTF. CDR3 coding DNA: TGTGCCAGCAGCCCCGGGACAGGGGGCTCTAACTATGGCTACACCTTC.

J is TRBJ2-7 and V is TRBV20-1; possibly TRBD2 for D (6 bases). Trimming left V 0 bases short and J 1 base short, with 13 bases between. The germline gives CDR1 DFQATT, CDR2 SNEGSKA (reference sequence). The CDR3 length is 15 residues. The CDR3 bases are TGCAGTGCTAGAGATCACCGGGGACTTTCCTACGAGCAGTACTTC. It encodes CSARDHRGLSYEQYF.

The J gene is TRBJ1-6, the V gene TRBV2; D is unclear. This CDR3 contains 17 residues. The ends were cut back, 10 bases at V and 6 bases at J, with 25 bases in the middle. Per the germline V gene, CDR1 is SNHLY and CDR2 is FYNNEI. The CDR3 DNA sequence: TGTGCCACCCGAAAGGAAAGAAATAGGGCGGGTAATTCACCCCTCCACTTT. It codes for CATRKERNRAGNSPLHF. Supplemented by reference TRBV2 and TRBJ1-6, the full variable domain reads EPEVTQTPSHQVTQMGQEVILRCVPISNHLYFYWYRQILGQKVEFLVSFYNNEISEKSEIFDDQFSVERPDGSNFTLKIRSTKLEDSAMYFCATRKERNRAGNSPLHFGNGTRLTVT.

The rearrangement joins TRBV5-6 to TRBJ1-6, with 7 nucleotides matching TRBD1. Germline CDR1 SGHDT, CDR2 YYEEEE. The trim removed 4 bases at V and 10 bases at J, leaving 8 bases unmatched. The CDR3 length is 14 residues. The CDR3 DNA is TGTGCCAGCAGCCCGGCAGGGGGTGAATCACCCCTCCACTTT. Protein sequence: CASSPAGGESPLHF.

The V call is TRBV7-9, the J call TRBJ1-2; no firm D call. V lost 5 bases and J lost 4, with 17 bases in between. The V gene's germline CDR1 is SEHNR and CDR2 FQNEAQ (reference sequence). This CDR3 contains 15 residues. In nucleotides, the CDR3 is TGTGCCAGCAGCCAGAATCCATCGGAAAGCTATGGCTACACCTTC. Translating gives CASSQNPSESYGYTF.